Listed below are T cell receptor beta chains from one sample, sequenced in a study of cytomegalovirus exposure and HLA in healthy donors. The protocol was immunoSEQ multiplex PCR, while the TCRdb copy is restricted to in-frame clones and leaves out a portion. The table lists 95,000 to 150,000 clones, around four fifths of them singletons. Sequenced input: PBMCs. Receptor source: a woman between 40 and 50 years old in good health and CMV-seronegative. Both conserved end residues are part of each CDR3. Each record gives: CDR3 DNA, CDR3 protein, V gene, clone size, J gene, D gene. D genes are given only for firm matches. Some rows have no size entry. The others give once, few or many, or a class for an expanded clone.

CDR3 DNA: TGTGCCAGCACACGGGAGGGGGTATACAATGAGCAGTTCTTC
CDR3 protein: CASTREGVYNEQFF
V gene: TRBV2
clone size: NA
J gene: TRBJ2-1
D gene: TRBD2

CDR3 DNA: TGTGCCAGCAGTTACTCGGGACTAGCGACCTACGAGCAGTACTTC
CDR3 protein: CASSYSGLATYEQYF
V gene: TRBV6-5
clone size: NA
J gene: TRBJ2-7
D gene: TRBD2

CDR3 DNA: TGTGCCAGCAGTTCAAGACAGGGGGTTTATGAAAAACTGTTTTTT
CDR3 protein: CASSSRQGVYEKLFF
V gene: TRBV6-5
clone size: NA
J gene: TRBJ1-4
D gene: TRBD1

CDR3 DNA: TGCGCCAGCAGCCCCGGTGAAGGCTACACCTTC
CDR3 protein: CASSPGEGYTF
V gene: TRBV4-1
clone size: NA
J gene: TRBJ1-2
D gene: NA

CDR3 DNA: TGTGCCAGCAGTAGGAACAGATGGGCCTTTCTCGCTTTCTTT
CDR3 protein: CASSRNRWAFLAFF
V gene: TRBV5-6
clone size: NA
J gene: TRBJ1-1
D gene: NA

CDR3 DNA: TGCGCCACCCGGGACGTCAGGGGGACGAACACTGAAGCTTTCTTT
CDR3 protein: CATRDVRGTNTEAFF
V gene: TRBV4-1
clone size: NA
J gene: TRBJ1-1
D gene: TRBD1

CDR3 DNA: TGTGCCAGCAGTGAAGCGCTACTTGATGGGGAGGAGCAGTTCTTC
CDR3 protein: CASSEALLDGEEQFF
V gene: TRBV2
clone size: few
J gene: TRBJ2-1
D gene: NA

CDR3 DNA: TGTGCCAGCAGCTTGGGCCTAGCGGGAGGCACCTACGAGCAGTACTTC
CDR3 protein: CASSLGLAGGTYEQYF
V gene: TRBV11-1
clone size: NA
J gene: TRBJ2-7
D gene: TRBD2

CDR3 DNA: TGTGCCACCTTAGGGACTAGCGGAGATACGCAGTATTTT
CDR3 protein: CATLGTSGDTQYF
V gene: TRBV6-1
clone size: NA
J gene: TRBJ2-3
D gene: TRBD2

CDR3 DNA: TGTGCCAGCAGCTACGGGGGGGTGACAGCTTTCTTT
CDR3 protein: CASSYGGVTAFF
V gene: TRBV14
clone size: few
J gene: TRBJ1-1
D gene: NA

CDR3 DNA: TGCAGCGTTGGGTGGGGACTAACGAACACCGGGGAGCTGTTTTTT
CDR3 protein: CSVGWGLTNTGELFF
V gene: TRBV29-1
clone size: NA
J gene: TRBJ2-2
D gene: TRBD2

CDR3 DNA: TGTGCCATCAGTGGGGCCGGACAGTCAGTCTACGAGCAGTACTTC
CDR3 protein: CAISGAGQSVYEQYF
V gene: TRBV10-3
clone size: NA
J gene: TRBJ2-7
D gene: NA

CDR3 DNA: TGTGCCAGCAGGCCGGGACACAGGTCGGAAAAACTGTTTTTT
CDR3 protein: CASRPGHRSEKLFF
V gene: TRBV6-1
clone size: NA
J gene: TRBJ1-4
D gene: NA

CDR3 DNA: TGTGCCAGCAGCTTAAACGGGGGGGGCACTGAAGCTTTCTTT
CDR3 protein: CASSLNGGGTEAFF
V gene: TRBV7-2
clone size: few
J gene: TRBJ1-1
D gene: NA

CDR3 DNA: TGTGCCAGCAGCGCTCCCGAGCGGGATTGGAATGAGCAGTTCTTC
CDR3 protein: CASSAPERDWNEQFF
V gene: TRBV7-8
clone size: once
J gene: TRBJ2-1
D gene: TRBD2

CDR3 DNA: TGCGCCAGCAGCCAAGATAAGAGTCCGCTAGCGGGAGCCACCTACAATGAGCAGTTCTTC
CDR3 protein: CASSQDKSPLAGATYNEQFF
V gene: TRBV4-1
clone size: few
J gene: TRBJ2-1
D gene: TRBD2

CDR3 DNA: TGTGCCAGCAGCCCGGTGGGGGGTTTGTCGGGGGAGCTGTTTTTT
CDR3 protein: CASSPVGGLSGELFF
V gene: TRBV7-2
clone size: NA
J gene: TRBJ2-2
D gene: NA

CDR3 DNA: TGTGCCAGCAGTTTACGAAGCCAGGGTAGCAATCAGCCCCAGCATTTT
CDR3 protein: CASSLRSQGSNQPQHF
V gene: TRBV27
clone size: NA
J gene: TRBJ1-5
D gene: NA

CDR3 DNA: TGCGCCAGCAGCCAAGACGGGTTAGGGGTGGATGGCTACACCTTC
CDR3 protein: CASSQDGLGVDGYTF
V gene: TRBV4-1
clone size: NA
J gene: TRBJ1-2
D gene: NA

CDR3 DNA: TGTGCCAGCAGTGGGGACAGGGCCACAGATACGCAGTATTTT
CDR3 protein: CASSGDRATDTQYF
V gene: TRBV25-1
clone size: NA
J gene: TRBJ2-3
D gene: TRBD1

CDR3 DNA: TGTGCCAGCAACGCAGGCACAGATACGCAGTATTTT
CDR3 protein: CASNAGTDTQYF
V gene: TRBV6-6
clone size: NA
J gene: TRBJ2-3
D gene: NA

CDR3 DNA: TGTGCCTGGAGTGTTCCGGGGGTCGGAAAGACCCAGTACTTC
CDR3 protein: CAWSVPGVGKTQYF
V gene: TRBV30
clone size: NA
J gene: TRBJ2-5
D gene: NA

CDR3 DNA: TGTGCCAGCAGTTTAGGGACCACAGGGTCGGGTGAGCAGTTCTTC
CDR3 protein: CASSLGTTGSGEQFF
V gene: TRBV27
clone size: NA
J gene: TRBJ2-1
D gene: NA

CDR3 DNA: TGTGCCAGCAGCGTAATGACAGGGGAGGAGACCCAGTACTTC
CDR3 protein: CASSVMTGEETQYF
V gene: TRBV7-9
clone size: NA
J gene: TRBJ2-5
D gene: TRBD1

CDR3 DNA: TGCGCCAGCAGCCAAGATACAGTGAACACTGAAGCTTTCTTT
CDR3 protein: CASSQDTVNTEAFF
V gene: TRBV4-1
clone size: few
J gene: TRBJ1-1
D gene: NA

CDR3 DNA: TGTGCCTCCTCGGACAGGGGAGGTCAAAAACTGTTTTTT
CDR3 protein: CASSDRGGQKLFF
V gene: TRBV30
clone size: NA
J gene: TRBJ1-4
D gene: TRBD1